This T cell receptor beta chain was sequenced during a study of response to subunit inactivated influenza vaccine. With V trimmed by 6 bases and J by 8 bases, 6 bases remained unmatched. The germline V gene has CDR1 MDHEN and CDR2 SYDVKM. This CDR3 is built from 13 residues. From the RT-PCR reads, TCRdb called clonotypes with MiXCR, one entry per CDR3 protein. The sample has about 650,000 distinct CDR3 sequences, about 14% seen once. This clonotype was counted ten times or more. The rearrangement uses TRBV28 and TRBJ2-1, with 8 bases aligning to TRBD2. The source material was PBMCs from blood, sampled less than 15 days before vaccination. The source is a middle-aged man who received an inactivated influenza vaccine. CDR3 sequence: CASSPGTSHEQFF. The CDR3 region has the DNA TGTGCCAGCAGCCCCGGGACTAGTCATGAGCAGTTCTTC.